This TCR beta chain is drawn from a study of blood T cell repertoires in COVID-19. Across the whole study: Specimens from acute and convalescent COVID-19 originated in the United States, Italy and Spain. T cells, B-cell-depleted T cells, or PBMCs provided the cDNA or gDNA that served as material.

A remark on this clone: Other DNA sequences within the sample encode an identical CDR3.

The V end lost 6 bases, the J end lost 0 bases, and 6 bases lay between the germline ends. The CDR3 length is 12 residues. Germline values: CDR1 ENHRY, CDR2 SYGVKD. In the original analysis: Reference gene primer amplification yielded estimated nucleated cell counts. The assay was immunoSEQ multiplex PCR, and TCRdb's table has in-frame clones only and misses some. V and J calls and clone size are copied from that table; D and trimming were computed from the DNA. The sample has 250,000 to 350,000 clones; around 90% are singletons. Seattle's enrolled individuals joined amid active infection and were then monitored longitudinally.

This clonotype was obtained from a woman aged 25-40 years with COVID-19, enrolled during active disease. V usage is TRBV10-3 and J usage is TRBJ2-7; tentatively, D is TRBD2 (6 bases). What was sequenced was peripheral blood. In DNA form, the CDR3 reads TGTGCCATCAGCGGGGGCTCCTACGAGCAGTACTTC. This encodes CAISGGSYEQYF.